A single sample gave rise to the 7 T cell receptor beta chains below, sequenced in a study of cytomegalovirus exposure and HLA in healthy donors. PCR was performed using 60 Vbeta and 13 Jbeta primers. Only in-frame clones appear in the TCRdb table, and some are missing; sequencing was by immunoSEQ multiplex PCR. The sample holds 150,000 to 200,000 clones; about 75% are singletons and the top ten take less than 9%. The sample consisted of PBMCs. The receptors originated from a male donor in good health and CMV-seropositive.

This chain links TRBV5-1 with TRBJ1-6; D is possibly TRBD1 (6 bases). Trimming took off 0 bases at V and 4 bases at J, with 8 bases between the two ends. The CDR3 runs 15 residues. Per germline, CDR1 SGHRS and CDR2 YFSETQ. As DNA, the CDR3 is TGCGCCAGCAGCTTGGACAGGGTTTATAATTCACCCCTCCACTTT. Encoded protein: CASSLDRVYNSPLHF.

The chain is built from TRBV7-9 and TRBJ1-2; D not certain. Germline CDR1 SEHNR, CDR2 FQNEAQ (reference sequence). The CDR3 is 12 residues long. Trimming pared 1 base from V and 8 bases from J, leaving 8 bases between. This CDR3 reads CASSLGREGYTF. In DNA, the CDR3 is TGTGCCAGCAGCTTAGGACGGGAGGGCTACACCTTC. Full variable domain (remainder filled in from reference TRBV7-9 and TRBJ1-2): DTGVSQNPRHKITKRGQNVTFRCDPISEHNRLYWYRQTLGQGPEFLTYFQNEAQLEKSRLLSDRFSAERPKGSFSTLEIQRTEQGDSAMYLCASSLGREGYTFGSGTRLTVV.

This clone was observed a single time. The chain uses TRBV4-1 and TRBJ1-5, with D tentatively TRBD1 (6 bases). Between the trimmed V and J ends, which lost 4 bases and 2 bases, there was a span of 18 bases. This CDR3 contains 17 residues. Per germline, CDR1 MGHRA and CDR2 YSYEKL. The CDR3 here is CASSPHTGTNGNQPQHF. The CDR3 coding sequence is TGCGCCAGCAGCCCCCACACAGGGACTAATGGCAATCAGCCCCAGCATTTT.

The CDR3 sequence is CASSTLGGYTF. CDR3 DNA sequence: TGTGCCAGCAGTACCCTAGGAGGCTACACCTTC. This sequence joins TRBV6-6 and TRBJ1-2; D unclear. The CDR3 loop spans 11 amino acids. V lost 5 bases, J lost 8 bases, and 9 bases lay in between. Per germline, CDR1 MNHNY and CDR2 SVGAGI (reference sequence).

This clone was seen a single time. The chain is built from TRBV5-1 and TRBJ2-5, with 12 bases fitting TRBD1. Germline values: CDR1 SGHRS, CDR2 YFSETQ. With 2 bases clipped from V and 1 base from J, the junction kept 3 bases outside the gene matches. The CDR3 consists of 16 residues. The CDR3 bases are TGCGCCAGCAGCTTAGGGACAGGGGGCTTCCAAGAGACCCAGTACTTC. It yields the protein CASSLGTGGFQETQYF.

V and J are TRBV2 and TRBJ1-5; 8 bases match TRBD1. With V trimmed by 5 bases and J by 1 base, 10 bases remained unmatched. CDR3 length: 17 residues. The germline gives CDR1 SNHLY, CDR2 FYNNEI. The CDR3 sequence is CASSRDRSPSSNQPQHF. The CDR3 DNA reads TGTGCCAGCAGTCGGGACAGGAGCCCTTCCAGCAATCAGCCCCAGCATTTT.

The gene calls are TRBV5-1 and TRBJ1-5; TRBD1 aligns across 9 bases. With V trimmed by 0 bases and J by 7 bases, 11 bases remained unmatched. CDR1 SGHRS and CDR2 YFSETQ come from the germline V gene. This CDR3 has 17 amino acids. CDR3 DNA sequence: TGCGCCAGCAGCTTGGTTTTTTGGGACAGGGAGGAACAGCCCCAGCATTTT. It yields the protein CASSLVFWDREEQPQHF.